This T cell receptor beta chain was sequenced during a study of T cells in Graves' hyperthyroidism and ophthalmopathy. The study, taken as a whole, reports: Model predictions of ophthalmopathy came a median about six months before onset.

Hyperthyroidism was newly diagnosed in patients aged 18 to 65 (duration under 2 months). Patients were excluded because of uncontrolled infection, other autoimmune disease, pregnancy or lactation. The TCR beta CDR3 regions underwent amplification using RNA transcripts as the source. TCR CDR3 regions were first amplified by RT-PCR with HTBI primers. Each CDR3 protein gets one entry after TCRdb re-called the multiplex PCR reads with MiXCR. The sample records 350,000 to 400,000 distinct CDR3 sequences, roughly 13% being singletons. In regard to this clonotype: Its antigen is still unknown.

The sequenced material came from blood. The TCR originated in an older woman with Graves' hyperthyroidism.

The CDR3 reads CACREKGTDTQYF. DNA of the CDR3: TGTGCCTGCCGGGAGAAGGGCACAGATACGCAGTATTTT. The chain couples TRBV19 to TRBJ2-3, with D maybe TRBD2 (6 bases). Trimming took 11 bases from V and 1 from J, leaving 13 bases between them. The CDR3 sequence is 13 residues long. The germline CDR1 and CDR2 sequences are LNHDA and SQIVND (reference sequence).